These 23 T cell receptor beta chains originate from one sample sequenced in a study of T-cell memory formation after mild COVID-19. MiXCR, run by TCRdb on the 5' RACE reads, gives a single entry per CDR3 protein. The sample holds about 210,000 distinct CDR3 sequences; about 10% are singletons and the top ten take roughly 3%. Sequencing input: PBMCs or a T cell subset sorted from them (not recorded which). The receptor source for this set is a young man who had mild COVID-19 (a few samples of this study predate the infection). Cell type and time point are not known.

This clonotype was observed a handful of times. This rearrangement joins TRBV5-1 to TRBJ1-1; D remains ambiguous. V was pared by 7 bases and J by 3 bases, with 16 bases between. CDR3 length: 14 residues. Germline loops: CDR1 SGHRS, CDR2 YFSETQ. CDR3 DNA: TGCGCCAGCCGCGGCGGCTCCTCGGACACTGAAGCTTTCTTT. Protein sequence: CASRGGSSDTEAFF.

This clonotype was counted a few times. The CDR3 here is CASSQEATGDSAFF. CDR3 in DNA: TGTGCCAGCAGCCAAGAAGCCACAGGGGATTCAGCTTTCTTT. V is TRBV7-2 and J is TRBJ1-1; 7 bases fit TRBD1. In germline, CDR1 is SGHTA, CDR2 FQGNSA. This CDR3 is 14 amino acids long. V was clipped by 5 bases and J by 10 bases; unmatched bases: 13.

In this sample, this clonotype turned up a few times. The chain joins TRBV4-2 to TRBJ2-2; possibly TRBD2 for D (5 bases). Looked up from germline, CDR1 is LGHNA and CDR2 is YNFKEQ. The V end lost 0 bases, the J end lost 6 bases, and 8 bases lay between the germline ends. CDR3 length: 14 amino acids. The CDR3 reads CASSQDLGAGELFF. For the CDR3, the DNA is TGTGCCAGCAGCCAAGATCTCGGGGCCGGGGAGCTGTTTTTT.

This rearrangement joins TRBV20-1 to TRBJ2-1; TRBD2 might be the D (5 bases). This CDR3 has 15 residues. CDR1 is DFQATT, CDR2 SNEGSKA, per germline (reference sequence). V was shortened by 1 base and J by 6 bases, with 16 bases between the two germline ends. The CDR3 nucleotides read TGCAGTGCTAGAGGTCGAGCGGCAGTCGTCAATGAGCAGTTCTTC. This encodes CSARGRAAVVNEQFF.

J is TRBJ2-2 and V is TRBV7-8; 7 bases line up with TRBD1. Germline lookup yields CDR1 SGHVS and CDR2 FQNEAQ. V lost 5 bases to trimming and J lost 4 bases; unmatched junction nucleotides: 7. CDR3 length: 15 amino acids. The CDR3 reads CASSLGQVSTGELFF. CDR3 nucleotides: TGTGCCAGCAGCCTTGGACAGGTATCCACCGGGGAGCTGTTTTTT.

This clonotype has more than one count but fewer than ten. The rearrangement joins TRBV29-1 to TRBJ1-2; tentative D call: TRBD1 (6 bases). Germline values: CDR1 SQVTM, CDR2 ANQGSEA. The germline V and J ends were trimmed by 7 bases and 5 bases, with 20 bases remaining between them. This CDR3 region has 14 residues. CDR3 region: CSASTTGQGYGYTF. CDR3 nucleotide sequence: TGCAGCGCTAGCACCACAGGGCAGGGATATGGCTACACCTTC.

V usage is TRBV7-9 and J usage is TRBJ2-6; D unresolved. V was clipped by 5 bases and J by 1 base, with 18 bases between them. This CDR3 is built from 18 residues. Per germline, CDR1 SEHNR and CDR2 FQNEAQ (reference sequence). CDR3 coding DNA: TGTGCCAGCAGCCCTAGACTTGGAATTTTTTCTGGGGCCAACGTCCTGACTTTC. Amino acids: CASSPRLGIFSGANVLTF.

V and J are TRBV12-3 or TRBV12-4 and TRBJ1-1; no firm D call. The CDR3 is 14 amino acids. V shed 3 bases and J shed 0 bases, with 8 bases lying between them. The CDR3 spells CASSLRIMNTEAFF. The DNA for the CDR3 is TGTGCCAGCAGTTTGCGAATTATGAACACTGAAGCTTTCTTT.

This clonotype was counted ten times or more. CDR3 nucleotide sequence: TGTGCCAGCAGCCAAGTGAGACAGGGTACCCCTGAAGCTTTCTTT. It translates to CASSQVRQGTPEAFF. The V gene is TRBV3-1, the J gene TRBJ1-1; 7 nucleotides align to TRBD1. CDR1 and CDR2 from the germline V gene are LGHDT and YNNKEL (reference sequence). Germline trimming cut 1 base from V and 6 bases from J; bases unmatched to any gene: 8. CDR3 length: 15 amino acids.

CDR3 region: CASSWRGVYEQYF. In DNA form, the CDR3 reads TGTGCCAGCAGCTGGCGCGGCGTCTACGAGCAGTACTTC. This rearrangement joins TRBV5-5 to TRBJ2-7; D is unclear. Trimming left V 3 bases short and J 3 bases short, with 10 bases between. CDR1 and CDR2 from the germline V gene are SGHKS and YYEKEE (reference sequence). This CDR3 has 13 residues.

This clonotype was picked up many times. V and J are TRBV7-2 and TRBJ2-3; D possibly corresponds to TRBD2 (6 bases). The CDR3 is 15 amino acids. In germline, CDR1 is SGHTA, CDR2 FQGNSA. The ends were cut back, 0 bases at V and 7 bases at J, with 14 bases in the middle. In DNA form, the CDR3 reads TGTGCCAGCAGCTTAGCCACGCGGGGCAAAAATACGCAGTATTTT. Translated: CASSLATRGKNTQYF.

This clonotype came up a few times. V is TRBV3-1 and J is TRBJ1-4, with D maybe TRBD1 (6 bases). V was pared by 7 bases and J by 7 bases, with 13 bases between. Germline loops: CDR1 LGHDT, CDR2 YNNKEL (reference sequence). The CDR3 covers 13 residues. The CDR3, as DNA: TGTGCCAGCAACCTGGGGGGCACTGAAAAACTGTTTTTT. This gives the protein CASNLGGTEKLFF.

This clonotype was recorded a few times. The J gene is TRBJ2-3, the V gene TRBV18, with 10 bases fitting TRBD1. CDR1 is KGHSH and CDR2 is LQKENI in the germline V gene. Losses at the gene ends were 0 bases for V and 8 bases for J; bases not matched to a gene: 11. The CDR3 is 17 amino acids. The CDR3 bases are TGTGCCAGCTCACCACCGAGCCTGACAGGGGGCATGGGTACGCAGTATTTT. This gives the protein CASSPPSLTGGMGTQYF. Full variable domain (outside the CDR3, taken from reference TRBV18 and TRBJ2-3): NAGVMQNPRHLVRRRGQEARLRCSPMKGHSHVYWYRQLPEEGLKFMVYLQKENIIDESGMPKERFSAEFPKEGPSILRIQQVVRGDSAAYFCASSPPSLTGGMGTQYFGPGTRLTVL.

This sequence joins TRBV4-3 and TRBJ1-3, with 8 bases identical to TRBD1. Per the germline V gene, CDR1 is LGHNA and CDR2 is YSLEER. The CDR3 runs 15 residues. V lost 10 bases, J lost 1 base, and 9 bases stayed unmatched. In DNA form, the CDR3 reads TGCGCCACTTCGCCAGGGGGCCTTTCTGGAAACACCATATATTTT. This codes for CATSPGGLSGNTIYF.

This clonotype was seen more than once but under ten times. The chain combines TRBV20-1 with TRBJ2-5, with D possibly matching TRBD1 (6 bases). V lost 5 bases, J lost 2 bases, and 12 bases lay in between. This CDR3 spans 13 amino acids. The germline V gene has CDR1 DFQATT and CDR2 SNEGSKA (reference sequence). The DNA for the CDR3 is TGCAGTGCTGGGGGACACCTACAAGAGACCCAGTACTTC. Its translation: CSAGGHLQETQYF.

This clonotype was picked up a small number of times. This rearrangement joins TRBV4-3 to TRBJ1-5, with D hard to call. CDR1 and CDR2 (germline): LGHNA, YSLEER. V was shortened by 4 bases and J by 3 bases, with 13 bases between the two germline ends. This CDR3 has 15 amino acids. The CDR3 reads CASSRILQPNQPQHF. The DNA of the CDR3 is TGCGCCAGCAGCCGCATTCTACAACCCAATCAGCCCCAGCATTTT.

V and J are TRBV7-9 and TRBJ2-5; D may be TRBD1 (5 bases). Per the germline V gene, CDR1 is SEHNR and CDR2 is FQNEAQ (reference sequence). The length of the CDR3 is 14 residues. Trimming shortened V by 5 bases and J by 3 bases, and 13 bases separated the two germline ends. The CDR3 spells CASSTMTAEETQYF. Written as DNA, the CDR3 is TGTGCCAGCAGCACCATGACAGCTGAAGAGACCCAGTACTTC. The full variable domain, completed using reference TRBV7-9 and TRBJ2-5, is DTGVSQNPRHKITKRGQNVTFRCDPISEHNRLYWYRQTLGQGPEFLTYFQNEAQLEKSRLLSDRFSAERPKGSFSTLEIQRTEQGDSAMYLCASSTMTAEETQYFGPGTRLLVL.

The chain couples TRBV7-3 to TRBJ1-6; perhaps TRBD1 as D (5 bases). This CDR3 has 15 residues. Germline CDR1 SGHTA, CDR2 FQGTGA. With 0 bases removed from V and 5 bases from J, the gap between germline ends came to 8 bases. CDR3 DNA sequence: TGTGCCAGCAGCTTAACATCAGGGCATAATTCACCCCTCCACTTT. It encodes CASSLTSGHNSPLHF.

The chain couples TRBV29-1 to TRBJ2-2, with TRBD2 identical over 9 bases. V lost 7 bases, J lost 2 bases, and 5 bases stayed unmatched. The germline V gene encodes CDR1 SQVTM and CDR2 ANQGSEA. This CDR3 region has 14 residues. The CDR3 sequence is CSALAGFNTGELFF. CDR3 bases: TGCAGCGCCCTAGCGGGGTTCAACACCGGGGAGCTGTTTTTT.

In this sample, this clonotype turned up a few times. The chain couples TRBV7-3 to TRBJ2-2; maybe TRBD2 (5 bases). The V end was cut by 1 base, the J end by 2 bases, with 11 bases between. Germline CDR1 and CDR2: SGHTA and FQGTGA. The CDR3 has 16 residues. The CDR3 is CASSLNPSGNTGELFF. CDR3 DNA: TGTGCCAGCAGCTTAAACCCCAGCGGTAACACCGGGGAGCTGTTTTTT.

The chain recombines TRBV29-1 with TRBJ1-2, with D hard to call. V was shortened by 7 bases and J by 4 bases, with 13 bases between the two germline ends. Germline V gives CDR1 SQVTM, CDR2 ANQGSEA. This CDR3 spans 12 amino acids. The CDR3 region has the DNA TGCAGCGCCCACCAGAGAGCCTATGGCTACACCTTC. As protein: CSAHQRAYGYTF.

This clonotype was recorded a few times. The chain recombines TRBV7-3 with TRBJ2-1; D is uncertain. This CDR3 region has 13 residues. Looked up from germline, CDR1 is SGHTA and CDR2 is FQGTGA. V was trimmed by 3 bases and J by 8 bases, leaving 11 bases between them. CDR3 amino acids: CASSFSSRDEQFF. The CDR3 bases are TGTGCCAGCAGCTTTAGTAGCCGGGATGAGCAGTTCTTC.

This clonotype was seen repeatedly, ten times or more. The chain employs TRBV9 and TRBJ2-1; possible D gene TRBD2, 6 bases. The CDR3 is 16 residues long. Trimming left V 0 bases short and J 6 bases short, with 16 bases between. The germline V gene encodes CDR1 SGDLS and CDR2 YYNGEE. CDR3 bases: TGTGCCAGCAGCGTAGCTCAGGGAGGTTTTCGCAATGAGCAGTTCTTC. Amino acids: CASSVAQGGFRNEQFF.